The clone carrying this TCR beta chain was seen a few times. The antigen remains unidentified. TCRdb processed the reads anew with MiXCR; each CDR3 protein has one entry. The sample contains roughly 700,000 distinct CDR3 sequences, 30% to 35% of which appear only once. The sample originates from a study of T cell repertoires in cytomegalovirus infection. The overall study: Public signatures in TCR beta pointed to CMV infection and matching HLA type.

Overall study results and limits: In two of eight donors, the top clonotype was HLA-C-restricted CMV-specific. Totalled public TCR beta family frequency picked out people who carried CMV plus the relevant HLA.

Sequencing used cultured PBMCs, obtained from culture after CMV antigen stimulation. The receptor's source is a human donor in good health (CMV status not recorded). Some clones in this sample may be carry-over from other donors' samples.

CDR3 DNA sequence: TGTGCCAGCAGTGACCACAAGATTCGCTGGGGAAACACCATATATTTT. This sequence encodes CASSDHKIRWGNTIYF. The chain has TRBV6-1 and TRBJ1-3; D remains unclear. V was cut by 3 bases and J by 4 bases, with 16 bases left in between. The CDR3 has 16 residues. Germline-derived CDR1 and CDR2 are MNHNS and SASEGT.